What follows describes a single TCR beta chain. The antigen is not known. The germline CDR1 and CDR2 sequences are SQVTM and ANQGSEA. Trimming pared 5 bases from V and 5 bases from J, leaving 12 bases between. This CDR3 region has 12 residues. The data are from a study of OX40 agonist ivuxolimab in advanced cancers. Whole-study findings and limits: There were, on average, more expanded clones in CD8+ T cells than in CD4+. Relatively little clonal expansion, among the lowest observed, appeared in partial responders at 0.1-3.0 mg/kg.

Assay: immunoSEQ multiplex PCR; the TCRdb copy retains only in-frame clones and omits some. This sample has around 70,000 clones, with over 75% found just once. On cycle 4 day 1 and cycle 7 day 1, as well as at baseline, blood was sampled. The sequence derives from an adult with an advanced solid tumor such as melanoma, head and neck, liver or kidney cancer. Sequencing used CD4+ or CD8+ T cells sorted from blood, obtained in a trial of the OX40 agonist ivuxolimab. The V gene is TRBV29-1, the J gene TRBJ1-1, with TRBD1 as a possible D gene (5 bases). CDR3 coding DNA: TGCAGCGTTTCGGGGGGTGAAACTGAAGCTTTCTTT. Protein: CSVSGGETEAFF.